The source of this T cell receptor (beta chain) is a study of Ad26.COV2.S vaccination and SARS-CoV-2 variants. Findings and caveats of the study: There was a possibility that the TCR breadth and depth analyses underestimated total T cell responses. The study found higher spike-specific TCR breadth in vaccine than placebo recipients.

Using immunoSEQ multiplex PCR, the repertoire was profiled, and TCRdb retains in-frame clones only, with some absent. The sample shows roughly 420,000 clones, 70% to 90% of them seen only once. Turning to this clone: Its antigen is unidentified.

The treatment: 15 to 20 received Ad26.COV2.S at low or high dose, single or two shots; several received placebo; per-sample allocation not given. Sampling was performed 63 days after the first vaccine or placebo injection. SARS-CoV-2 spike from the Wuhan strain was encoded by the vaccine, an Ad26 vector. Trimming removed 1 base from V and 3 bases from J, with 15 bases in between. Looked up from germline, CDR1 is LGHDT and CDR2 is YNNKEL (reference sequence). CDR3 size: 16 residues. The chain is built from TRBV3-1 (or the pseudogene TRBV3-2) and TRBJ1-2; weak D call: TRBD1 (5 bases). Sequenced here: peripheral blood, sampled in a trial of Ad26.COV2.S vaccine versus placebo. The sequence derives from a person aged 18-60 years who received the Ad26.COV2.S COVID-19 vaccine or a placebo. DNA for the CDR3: TGTGCCAGCAGCCAAGGTAACGGGGCGATGGACTATGGCTACACCTTC. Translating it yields CASSQGNGAMDYGYTF.